Listed below are T cell receptor beta chains from one sample, sequenced in a study of T cell responses to AZD1222 COVID-19 vaccine. Some clones are missing from TCRdb's copy, which holds only in-frame ones; the method was immunoSEQ multiplex PCR. The sample carries about 61,000 clones, over 75% recorded once. The starting material was peripheral blood, obtained 28 days after the second AZD1222 dose. The receptors stem from an adult who received the AZD1222 COVID-19 vaccine. Both conserved end residues are part of each CDR3. D genes are given only for firm matches. Size is omitted from some rows. Given values are once, few, many or a class for expanded clones.

>TRBD1|TRBV19|.|TRBJ2-7
CASSMKRQGRSNEQYF
TGTGCCAGTAGTATGAAGCGACAGGGAAGAAGCAACGAGCAGTACTTC
>TRBD2|TRBV7-2|.|TRBJ2-1
CASSFLAGADNEQFF
TGTGCCAGCAGCTTTCTAGCGGGGGCGGACAATGAGCAGTTCTTC
>TRBD1|TRBV28|.|TRBJ2-5
CASSLTTGETQYF
TGTGCCAGCAGTCTCACGACAGGGGAGACCCAGTACTTC
>.|TRBV16|.|TRBJ1-1
CASSPTGTEAFF
TGTGCCAGCAGCCCGACAGGAACTGAAGCTTTCTTT
>.|TRBV28|.|TRBJ1-4
CASSLDAAGYEKLFF
TGTGCCAGCAGTTTAGATGCGGCAGGGTACGAAAAACTGTTTTTT
>TRBD1|TRBV28|.|TRBJ1-1
CASSLPGGVTAFF
TGTGCCAGCAGCCTCCCAGGGGGGGTGACGGCTTTCTTT
>TRBD2|TRBV27|.|TRBJ2-7
CASATMTSGAAYEQYF
TGTGCCAGCGCAACAATGACTAGCGGCGCCGCCTACGAGCAGTACTTC
>.|TRBV7-2|.|TRBJ1-5
CASTRGSGDQPQHF
TGTGCCAGCACCCGTGGGTCGGGGGATCAGCCCCAGCATTTT
>.|TRBV7-2|.|TRBJ2-7
CASSFYGGPSYEQYF
TGTGCCAGCAGCTTTTATGGGGGGCCCTCCTACGAGCAGTACTTC
>.|TRBV18|.|TRBJ2-3
CASSRDSTDTQYF
TGTGCCAGCTCAAGAGACAGCACAGATACGCAGTATTTT
>.|TRBV20-1|.|TRBJ1-1
CSARGREAFF
TGCAGTGCTAGGGGTAGAGAAGCTTTCTTT
>TRBD1|TRBV18|.|TRBJ1-1
CASSPLTGIKNTEAFF
TGTGCCAGCTCACCTCTGACAGGGATCAAGAACACTGAAGCTTTCTTT
>.|TRBV27|few|TRBJ1-2
CASSLYSEGSGYTF
TGTGCCAGCAGTTTATATTCGGAGGGGAGTGGCTACACCTTC
>.|TRBV19|.|TRBJ1-1
CASATGLNTEAFF
TGTGCCAGTGCAACAGGGCTGAACACTGAAGCTTTCTTT
>.|TRBV19|.|TRBJ1-5
CASSKSWGSYQPQHF
TGTGCCAGTAGTAAATCTTGGGGCTCTTATCAGCCCCAGCATTTT
>.|TRBV30|once|TRBJ2-1
CAWSRSRDNEQFF
TGTGCCTGGAGCCGTAGTAGGGACAATGAGCAGTTCTTC